This TCR beta chain is from a study of Ad26.COV2.S vaccination and SARS-CoV-2 variants. Across the whole study: Vaccine-arm donor from the placebo-controlled COV1001 Ad26.COV2.S trial. Study-level results: Once vaccination had occurred, spike-specific CD8+ and CD4+ T cell responses reportedly showed substantial breadth. Measurement of non-spike TCR breadth gave similar results in vaccine and placebo recipients.

Treatment indicated: 15 to 20 received Ad26.COV2.S at low or high dose, single or two shots; about 5 received placebo; per-sample allocation not given. Each sample was drawn 63 days after the first injection (of vaccine or placebo). This Boston cohort included adults aged 18-55 years. A note on this clone: Its antigen is not known.

Clones were sequenced by immunoSEQ multiplex PCR, and TCRdb holds only the in-frame ones, with some missing. The sample holds 400,000 to 500,000 clones, 75% to 90% seen once. The sequence came from a person between 18 and 59 years old who received the Ad26.COV2.S COVID-19 vaccine or a placebo. The sequenced sample was peripheral blood, obtained in a trial of Ad26.COV2.S vaccine versus placebo.

The CDR3 is CASSPVGGSWNEQFF. CDR3 sequence (DNA): TGCGCCAGCAGCCCGGTAGGGGGTTCGTGGAATGAGCAGTTCTTC. This rearrangement joins TRBV5-1 to TRBJ2-1; possible D gene TRBD1, 6 bases. Trimming removed 4 bases at V and 7 bases at J, with 18 bases between. CDR1 and CDR2 (germline): SGHRS, YFSETQ. This CDR3 is built from 15 residues.